This T cell receptor beta chain was observed in a study of cytomegalovirus exposure and HLA in healthy donors. Points from the study as a whole: A later look showed TCR association rates differing by HLA locus, highest for DRB1 and lowest for HLA-C. Association with HLA alleles at 0.05 false discovery rate was found for around 17,000 TCR beta sequences in a later analysis. Roughly uniform sequencing depth across donors was assumed, possibly incorrectly.

This clone was seen a few times. Antigen specificity is unknown. Trimming removed 4 bases from V and 3 bases from J, with 13 bases in between. In germline, CDR1 is SGHTA, CDR2 FQGNSA. The CDR3 is 14 amino acids. 13 Jbeta primers and 60 Vbeta primers were used for the PCR. The table came from immunoSEQ multiplex PCR; TCRdb's copy has only in-frame clones and leaves some out. The data contain 110,000 to 150,000 clones, 70% to 80% of them singletons. This sequence originates from a woman aged 50 to 60 in good health and CMV-seropositive. The sample comprised PBMCs. J is TRBJ2-7 and V is TRBV7-2; unclear D gene. CDR3 loop: CASSSVNALYEQYF. DNA of the CDR3: TGTGCCAGCAGCTCGGTCAACGCGCTCTACGAGCAGTACTTC. Supplemented by reference TRBV7-2 and TRBJ2-7, the full variable domain reads GAGVSQSPSNKVTEKGKDVELRCDPISGHTALYWYRQSLGQGLEFLIYFQGNSAPDKSGLPSDRFSAERTGGSVSTLTIQRTQQEDSAVYLCASSSVNALYEQYFGPGTRLTVT.